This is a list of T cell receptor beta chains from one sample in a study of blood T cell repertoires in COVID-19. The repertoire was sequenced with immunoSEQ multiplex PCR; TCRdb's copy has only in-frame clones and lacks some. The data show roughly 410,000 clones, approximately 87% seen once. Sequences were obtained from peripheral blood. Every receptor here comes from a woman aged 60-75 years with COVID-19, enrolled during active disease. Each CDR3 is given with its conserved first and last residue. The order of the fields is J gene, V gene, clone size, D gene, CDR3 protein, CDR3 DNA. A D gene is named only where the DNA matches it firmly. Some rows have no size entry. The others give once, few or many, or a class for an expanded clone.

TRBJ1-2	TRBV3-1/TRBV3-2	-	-	CASSPPDGYGYTF	TGTGCCAGCAGCCCCCCCGACGGGTATGGCTACACCTTC
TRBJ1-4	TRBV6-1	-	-	CASSESYWSEKLFF	TGTGCCAGCAGTGAATCCTACTGGAGTGAAAAACTGTTTTTT
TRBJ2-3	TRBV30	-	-	CAWSAGFRDTQYF	TGTGCCTGGAGTGCGGGGTTCAGGGATACGCAGTATTTT
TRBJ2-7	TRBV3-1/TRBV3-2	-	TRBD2	CASSTRLAGGVYEQYF	TGTGCCAGCAGCACGAGACTAGCGGGGGGGGTTTACGAGCAGTACTTC
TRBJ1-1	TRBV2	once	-	CASSDQGNTEAFF	TGTGCCAGCAGTGACCAGGGTAACACTGAAGCTTTCTTT
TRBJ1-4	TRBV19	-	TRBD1	CASSDRGRNEKLFF	TGTGCCAGTAGTGACAGGGGGCGGAACGAAAAACTGTTTTTT
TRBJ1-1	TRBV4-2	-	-	CASSQDSNRPEAFF	TGTGCCAGCAGCCAAGATAGTAACAGGCCAGAAGCTTTCTTT
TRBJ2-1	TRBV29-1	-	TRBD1	CSVRPGGNEQFF	TGCAGCGTTCGTCCAGGGGGCAATGAGCAGTTCTTC
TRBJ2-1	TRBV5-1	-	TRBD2	CASSSSAGAYNEQFF	TGCGCCAGCAGCTCATCCGCGGGGGCCTACAATGAGCAGTTCTTC
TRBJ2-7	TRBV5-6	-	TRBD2	CASSLMLAGSYEQYF	TGTGCCAGCAGCTTGATGTTAGCGGGTTCCTACGAGCAGTACTTC
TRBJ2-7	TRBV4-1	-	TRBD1	CASSQGTGVYYEQYF	TGCGCCAGCAGCCAGGGGACAGGGGTATACTACGAGCAGTACTTC
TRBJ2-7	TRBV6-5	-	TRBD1	CASRLHRGLYEQYF	TGTGCCAGCAGATTACACAGGGGGCTCTACGAGCAGTACTTC
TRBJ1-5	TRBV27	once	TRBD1	CASSTSGGADQPQHF	TGTGCCAGCAGTACGTCAGGGGGCGCCGACCAGCCCCAGCATTTT
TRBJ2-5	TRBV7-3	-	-	CASSSPGRGETQYF	TGTGCCAGCAGCTCCCCGGGGAGAGGAGAGACCCAGTACTTC
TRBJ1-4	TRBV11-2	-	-	CASSRAGGANEKLFF	TGTGCCAGCAGCCGAGCTGGGGGCGCGAATGAAAAACTGTTTTTT
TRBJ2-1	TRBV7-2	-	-	CASSRTIAGKDEQFF	TGTGCCAGCAGCCGGACTATCGCCGGGAAAGATGAGCAGTTCTTC
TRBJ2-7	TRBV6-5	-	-	CASSQGYSSEQYF	TGTGCCAGCAGTCAGGGTTATTCTTCGGAGCAGTACTTC
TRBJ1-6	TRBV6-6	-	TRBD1	CASRDRTGVSSPLHF	TGTGCCAGCAGGGACCGGACAGGTGTTAGTTCACCCCTCCACTTT